This T cell receptor beta chain was retrieved from a study of T cells in Graves' hyperthyroidism and ophthalmopathy. RNA transcripts served as the template for amplifying TCR beta CDR3 regions. RT-PCR in the first round (using the HTBI primer set) targeted the TCR CDR3. MiXCR, run by TCRdb on the multiplex PCR reads, gives a single entry per CDR3 protein. The sample lists roughly 290,000 distinct CDR3 sequences; roughly 13% were seen once. CDR3 length: 13 amino acids. Germline CDR1 and CDR2: SNHLY and FYNNEI. The V and J ends lost 7 bases and 8 bases respectively, with 15 bases between them. There are a few counts of this clonotype.

Sequencing was carried out using blood. This clonotype was sampled from a middle-aged woman with Graves' hyperthyroidism. The J gene is TRBJ2-1, the V gene TRBV2, with D perhaps given as TRBD1 or TRBD2 (5 bases each). CDR3 amino acids: CASTDRPADEQFF. CDR3 nucleotide sequence: TGTGCCAGCACCGACAGACCAGCGGATGAGCAGTTCTTC.